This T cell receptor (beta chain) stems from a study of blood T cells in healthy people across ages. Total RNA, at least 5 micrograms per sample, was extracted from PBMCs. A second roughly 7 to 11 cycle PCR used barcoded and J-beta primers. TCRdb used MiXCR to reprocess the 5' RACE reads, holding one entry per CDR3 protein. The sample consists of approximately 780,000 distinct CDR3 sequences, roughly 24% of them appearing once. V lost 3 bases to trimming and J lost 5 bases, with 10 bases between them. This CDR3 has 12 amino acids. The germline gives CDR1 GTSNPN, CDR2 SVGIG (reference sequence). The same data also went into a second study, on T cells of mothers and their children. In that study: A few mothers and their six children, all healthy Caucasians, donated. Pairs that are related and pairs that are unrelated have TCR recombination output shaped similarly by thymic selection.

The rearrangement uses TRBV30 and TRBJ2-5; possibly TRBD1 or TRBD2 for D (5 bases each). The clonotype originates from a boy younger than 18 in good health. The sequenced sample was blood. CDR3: CAWSGTPETQYF. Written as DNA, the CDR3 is TGTGCCTGGAGCGGGACCCCGGAGACCCAGTACTTC.